Included here is one TCR beta chain sequence, with context. Its antigen is currently not known. No base quality values were provided; no much bigger clone lies one nucleotide off. This sample is drawn from a study of blood T cell repertoires in COVID-19 (dated by TCRdb to the early 2020s). Regarding the research as a whole: Samples covering the acute and convalescent phases of COVID-19 were provided by collaborators in the United States, Italy and Spain. The sample metadata nearly always contained a de-identified subject ID, COVID-19 status, age in years and sex. Subjects who had been exposed to COVID-19, were actively infected with it, or had recovered from it provided the deeply sampled blood TCRbeta repertoires that made up the dataset. Where HLA class I and class II types were available, the types were taken from metadata supplied by the sample provider, not from assay-based typing. The samples were drawn from the first 160 participants of the ongoing ImmuneRACE study and from 1,254 subjects provided by 6 global collaborators. The repertoires were made available in a free public database intended to serve as a resource for research on the immune response to SARS-CoV-2. The prospective study material was composed of cDNA or gDNA derived from T cells, B-cell-depleted T cells, or PBMCs. General findings and caveats noted by the study authors: How much clinical and demographic metadata was included differed by source and by participant, and the metadata was provided uncurated.

Participants in the prospective study were enrolled through a virtual design, were aged roughly 18 to 90 years, and lived in approximately 25 United States geographic areas. Cohort assignment in the prospective study relied on participant-reported clinical history from a screening survey and a study questionnaire. ImmuneRACE Cohort 3 recovered participants were defined by two consecutive negative NP/OP PCR tests, healthcare professional clearance, or symptom resolution. In the prospective study, whole blood, serum and a nasopharyngeal or oropharyngeal swab were collected from each participant by mobile phlebotomists. Prospective study participants could optionally give additional blood draws and questionnaires over an approximately two-month period. Blood samples from the prospective study were shipped frozen or at room temperature prior to DNA extraction. The immunoSEQ Assay, a bias-controlled multiplex PCR, was used to amplify TCRbeta CDR3 regions from genomic DNA. Processing in the source paper ran as follows. Nucleated cell counts per sample were estimated from amplification of reference gene primers within the assay. To quantify the absolute abundance of each unique TCRbeta CDR3 rearrangement, sequence reads were collapsed and filtered. For each sample, productive Simpson clonality was calculated as the square root of Simpson's diversity index across productive rearrangements. TCRdb stores this immuneACCESS table with in-frame sequences only. Part of the clones is absent; in the studies checked, under half of the shortfall reflects unresolved V genes, and no reason is known for the rest. The D gene and trimming were derived from the DNA, and the V and J assignments and clone size from that table. The table for this sample lists 350,000 to 400,000 clones; over 75% of them were counted only once. The biggest ten clones account for about 1% of the sample.

This TCR was recovered from a man between 18 and 35 years old who had recovered from COVID-19. Sequencing was carried out using PBMCs or T cells enriched from blood (not recorded which).

The DNA sequence reads TGTGCCATCAGTGATGGGTCTCGGACAGGCCTAAACACTGAAGCTTTCTTT. Translated, this is CAISDGSRTGLNTEAFF. This chain is built from TRBV10-3 and TRBJ1-1, and 7 bases in between align with TRBD1. Via the germline V gene, CDR1 is ENHRY and CDR2 SYGVKD. Here V drops 3 bases and J drops 2 bases, and the junction holds 12 bases not matched to any gene. The CDR3, from cysteine to phenylalanine, totals 17 residues. Only CDR3 DNA is held: 51 bases, read in frame from base 1.